This TCR beta chain emerged from a study of metastatic and nonmetastatic thyroid tumors. TCRdb reanalyzed the PCR reads via MiXCR. In the table there are 30,000 to 40,000 clones, over 20% of which are singletons. The table lists this clone with many counts. Its antigen is undetermined. Per germline, CDR1 MDHEN and CDR2 SYDVKM. V was trimmed by 3 bases and J by 6 bases, leaving 15 bases between them. The CDR3 consists of 14 residues. Study-level results: For both blood and tumor, malignant thyroid tumors reportedly showed significantly higher TCR beta diversity than benign nodules did.

All patients were treatment-naive before thyroid surgery. The sample comprised tumor tissue. The receptor was derived from a male donor with papillary thyroid cancer or a benign thyroid nodule (not recorded which). Some clones in this sample may be carry-over from other donors' samples. The chain is built from TRBV28 and TRBJ2-7, with a tentative D call TRBD1 (6 bases). Here the CDR3 DNA reads TGTGCCAGCAGTTTTGCAGGGGTGCGTCTCGAGCAGTACTTC. Protein sequence: CASSFAGVRLEQYF.